Listed below are T cell receptor beta chains from one sample, sequenced in a study of Ad26.COV2.S vaccination and SARS-CoV-2 variants. The protocol was immunoSEQ multiplex PCR, while the TCRdb copy is restricted to in-frame clones and leaves out a portion. Of about 410,000 clones in the sample, 92% were seen once. This material consisted of peripheral blood, taken in a trial of Ad26.COV2.S vaccine versus placebo. The receptors originated from a person aged 18 to 59 who received the Ad26.COV2.S COVID-19 vaccine or a placebo. The CDR3 runs from the conserved cysteine through the conserved F or W. The D gene is left open where the match is weak. Size is omitted from some rows. Given values are once, few, many or a class for expanded clones.

abundance: NA
d_gene: NA
v_gene: TRBV5-7
j_gene: TRBJ1-5
CDR3aa: CASSRNSNQPQHF
CDR3nt: TGTGCCAGCAGCCGAAATAGCAATCAGCCCCAGCATTTT

abundance: NA
d_gene: NA
v_gene: TRBV4-3
j_gene: TRBJ1-2
CDR3aa: CASSQVEGFHYGYTF
CDR3nt: TGCGCCAGCAGCCAAGTTGAGGGGTTTCACTATGGCTACACCTTC

abundance: NA
d_gene: NA
v_gene: TRBV9
j_gene: TRBJ2-7
CDR3aa: CASSVGAGIGEQYF
CDR3nt: TGTGCCAGCAGCGTAGGTGCAGGGATCGGCGAGCAGTACTTC

abundance: NA
d_gene: TRBD1
v_gene: TRBV5-1
j_gene: TRBJ1-5
CDR3aa: CASSLEGTGNQPQHF
CDR3nt: TGCGCCAGCAGCTTGGAAGGGACAGGCAATCAGCCCCAGCATTTT

abundance: NA
d_gene: NA
v_gene: TRBV6-5
j_gene: TRBJ2-7
CDR3aa: CASVQLYEQYF
CDR3nt: TGTGCCAGCGTACAGCTCTACGAGCAGTACTTC

abundance: NA
d_gene: TRBD2
v_gene: TRBV27
j_gene: TRBJ2-5
CDR3aa: CASSFSGGPQETQYF
CDR3nt: TGTGCCAGCAGTTTTAGCGGGGGGCCACAAGAGACCCAGTACTTC

abundance: NA
d_gene: TRBD1
v_gene: TRBV6-5
j_gene: TRBJ2-5
CDR3aa: CASRIRDRGETQYF
CDR3nt: TGTGCCAGCAGAATCCGGGACAGGGGAGAGACCCAGTACTTC

abundance: NA
d_gene: TRBD1
v_gene: TRBV7-9
j_gene: TRBJ1-2
CDR3aa: CASSILDREPGYTF
CDR3nt: TGTGCCAGCAGCATATTAGACAGGGAGCCTGGCTACACCTTC

abundance: NA
d_gene: NA
v_gene: TRBV29-1
j_gene: TRBJ1-2
CDR3aa: CSTTRDGYYGYTF
CDR3nt: TGCAGCACCACTAGGGATGGGTACTATGGCTACACCTTC

abundance: NA
d_gene: NA
v_gene: TRBV28
j_gene: TRBJ1-2
CDR3aa: CASSSGRNYGYTF
CDR3nt: TGTGCCAGCAGTTCAGGGAGGAACTATGGCTACACCTTC

abundance: few
d_gene: NA
v_gene: TRBV6-6
j_gene: TRBJ2-1
CDR3aa: CASSYSGQVSYNEQFF
CDR3nt: TGTGCCAGCAGTTACTCGGGGCAGGTTAGCTACAATGAGCAGTTCTTC

abundance: NA
d_gene: NA
v_gene: TRBV28
j_gene: TRBJ1-1
CDR3aa: CASGGQGLRPDRNEF
CDR3nt: TGTGCCAGCGGAGGCCAGGGGTTACGACCAGACCGGAATGAGTTT

abundance: NA
d_gene: TRBD1
v_gene: TRBV6-2/TRBV6-3
j_gene: TRBJ2-5
CDR3aa: CASSYFRSGSGGLETQYF
CDR3nt: TGTGCCAGCAGTTACTTCCGTTCTGGGTCAGGGGGCTTGGAGACCCAGTACTTC

abundance: once
d_gene: TRBD1
v_gene: TRBV3-1/TRBV3-2
j_gene: TRBJ1-3
CDR3aa: CASSQGPWTGQTGNTIYF
CDR3nt: TGTGCCAGCAGCCAAGGGCCCTGGACAGGGCAGACTGGAAACACCATATATTTT

abundance: NA
d_gene: NA
v_gene: TRBV19
j_gene: TRBJ2-6
CDR3aa: CASSRTGSGANVLTF
CDR3nt: TGTGCCAGTAGCCGCACAGGGTCTGGGGCCAACGTCCTGACTTTC

abundance: NA
d_gene: NA
v_gene: TRBV9
j_gene: TRBJ2-6
CDR3aa: CASSVSQSGANVLTF
CDR3nt: TGTGCCAGCAGCGTAAGCCAATCTGGGGCCAACGTCCTGACTTTC

abundance: NA
d_gene: NA
v_gene: TRBV7-9
j_gene: TRBJ1-1
CDR3aa: CASSFWENTEAFF
CDR3nt: TGTGCCAGCAGCTTTTGGGAGAACACTGAAGCTTTCTTT

abundance: once
d_gene: NA
v_gene: TRBV19
j_gene: TRBJ2-1
CDR3aa: CASSTLYNEQFF
CDR3nt: TGTGCCAGTAGTACCCTTTACAATGAGCAGTTCTTC

abundance: NA
d_gene: NA
v_gene: TRBV27
j_gene: TRBJ2-3
CDR3aa: CASSLMGLPSTDTQYF
CDR3nt: TGTGCCAGCAGCCTGATGGGGTTACCTAGCACAGATACGCAGTATTTT

abundance: NA
d_gene: TRBD1
v_gene: TRBV6-6
j_gene: TRBJ1-4
CDR3aa: CASSYDRTGGGEKLFF
CDR3nt: TGTGCCAGCAGTTACGATCGGACAGGGGGAGGGGAAAAACTGTTTTTT

abundance: NA
d_gene: NA
v_gene: TRBV5-4
j_gene: TRBJ1-3
CDR3aa: CASSLDGNTIYF
CDR3nt: TGTGCCAGCAGCTTGGATGGAAACACCATATATTTT

abundance: NA
d_gene: TRBD1
v_gene: TRBV28
j_gene: TRBJ1-1
CDR3aa: CASSHYPGQGENTEAFF
CDR3nt: TGTGCCAGCAGTCACTACCCGGGACAGGGCGAGAACACTGAAGCTTTCTTT

abundance: NA
d_gene: NA
v_gene: TRBV6-5
j_gene: TRBJ1-4
CDR3aa: CASSLRQDGEKLFF
CDR3nt: TGTGCCAGCAGTCTCCGACAGGACGGTGAAAAACTGTTTTTT

abundance: NA
d_gene: TRBD1
v_gene: TRBV19
j_gene: TRBJ2-1
CDR3aa: CATGQGLNEQFF
CDR3nt: TGTGCCACGGGACAGGGCTTGAATGAGCAGTTCTTC

abundance: once
d_gene: NA
v_gene: TRBV9
j_gene: TRBJ1-6
CDR3aa: CASSAGTRDNSPLHF
CDR3nt: TGTGCCAGCAGCGCCGGGACACGGGATAATTCACCCCTCCACTTT

abundance: NA
d_gene: NA
v_gene: TRBV5-1
j_gene: TRBJ1-2
CDR3aa: CASSLATYTF
CDR3nt: TGCGCCAGCAGCTTGGCGACCTACACCTTC

abundance: NA
d_gene: NA
v_gene: TRBV28
j_gene: TRBJ2-3
CDR3aa: CASSLSLSTDTQYF
CDR3nt: TGTGCCAGCAGCTTGTCCCTGAGCACAGATACGCAGTATTTT

abundance: once
d_gene: TRBD1
v_gene: TRBV9
j_gene: TRBJ1-2
CDR3aa: CASSKNPDRVDYGYTF
CDR3nt: TGTGCCAGCAGCAAGAACCCGGACAGGGTAGACTATGGCTACACCTTC

abundance: NA
d_gene: NA
v_gene: TRBV6-5
j_gene: TRBJ2-5
CDR3aa: CASSYLGGQGETQYF
CDR3nt: TGTGCCAGCAGTTACTTGGGGGGGCAGGGGGAGACCCAGTACTTC

abundance: NA
d_gene: TRBD1
v_gene: TRBV18
j_gene: TRBJ1-5
CDR3aa: CASSPGNQGASNQPQHF
CDR3nt: TGTGCCAGCTCACCCGGGAACCAGGGGGCCAGCAATCAGCCCCAGCATTTT

abundance: NA
d_gene: NA
v_gene: TRBV4-1
j_gene: TRBJ2-7
CDR3aa: CASSQDSGEQYF
CDR3nt: TGCGCCAGCAGCCAAGACTCAGGCGAGCAGTACTTC

abundance: once
d_gene: NA
v_gene: TRBV18
j_gene: TRBJ1-6
CDR3aa: CATSPGNVSPLHF
CDR3nt: TGTGCCACTTCCCCGGGAAACGTTTCACCCCTCCACTTT

abundance: NA
d_gene: NA
v_gene: TRBV7-6
j_gene: TRBJ2-7
CDR3aa: CASSLAPGHSYEQYF
CDR3nt: TGTGCCAGCAGCTTAGCTCCAGGACACTCCTACGAGCAGTACTTC

abundance: NA
d_gene: NA
v_gene: TRBV6-2/TRBV6-3
j_gene: TRBJ2-1
CDR3aa: CASSNLVLEQFF
CDR3nt: TGTGCCAGCAGCAATCTAGTGCTTGAGCAGTTCTTC

abundance: NA
d_gene: TRBD2
v_gene: TRBV7-2
j_gene: TRBJ2-1
CDR3aa: CASSLRLAGLSYNEQFF
CDR3nt: TGTGCCAGCAGCTTACGACTAGCGGGGCTCTCCTACAATGAGCAGTTCTTC

abundance: NA
d_gene: NA
v_gene: TRBV6-1
j_gene: TRBJ1-2
CDR3aa: CASSDVGRDYGYTF
CDR3nt: TGTGCCAGCAGTGATGTAGGGCGGGACTATGGCTACACCTTC

abundance: NA
d_gene: TRBD1
v_gene: TRBV5-1
j_gene: TRBJ2-5
CDR3aa: CASSLVESGGRETQYF
CDR3nt: TGCGCCAGCAGCTTGGTGGAGTCAGGGGGCCGAGAGACCCAGTACTTC

abundance: NA
d_gene: TRBD1
v_gene: TRBV30
j_gene: TRBJ1-4
CDR3aa: CAWSLQGREKLFF
CDR3nt: TGTGCCTGGAGCTTACAGGGGAGGGAAAAACTGTTTTTT

abundance: NA
d_gene: NA
v_gene: TRBV6-8
j_gene: TRBJ1-1
CDR3aa: CATRWRGRETEAFF
CDR3nt: TGTGCCACCCGGTGGCGCGGCCGGGAGACTGAAGCTTTCTTT

abundance: NA
d_gene: NA
v_gene: TRBV7-2
j_gene: TRBJ1-4
CDR3aa: CASSATTGINLFF
CDR3nt: TGTGCCAGCAGCGCAACCACAGGGATTAATCTGTTTTTT

abundance: NA
d_gene: NA
v_gene: TRBV12-5
j_gene: TRBJ1-1
CDR3aa: CASGLVLLFRVCTEAFF
CDR3nt: TGTGCTAGTGGTTTGGTACTCCTATTCAGGGTGTGCACTGAAGCTTTCTTT

abundance: NA
d_gene: TRBD2
v_gene: TRBV5-1
j_gene: TRBJ2-3
CDR3aa: CASSSMGSSGGTDTQYF
CDR3nt: TGCGCCAGCAGCTCCATGGGTTCTAGCGGGGGGACAGATACGCAGTATTTT

abundance: NA
d_gene: TRBD1
v_gene: TRBV28
j_gene: TRBJ1-2
CDR3aa: CASSGVTGVRLDGYTF
CDR3nt: TGTGCCAGCAGTGGGGTGACAGGGGTGCGTTTGGATGGCTACACCTTC

abundance: NA
d_gene: TRBD1
v_gene: TRBV27
j_gene: TRBJ1-6
CDR3aa: CASSGDWTGPNNSPLHF
CDR3nt: TGTGCCAGCAGCGGGGACTGGACAGGGCCTAATAATTCACCCCTCCACTTT

abundance: NA
d_gene: NA
v_gene: TRBV4-1
j_gene: TRBJ1-2
CDR3aa: CASSPERGMGYGYTF
CDR3nt: TGCGCCAGCAGCCCAGAAAGGGGGATGGGGTATGGCTACACCTTC

abundance: NA
d_gene: NA
v_gene: TRBV18
j_gene: TRBJ1-6
CDR3aa: CASSPYSSNLRSYNSPLHF
CDR3nt: TGTGCCAGCTCACCATACAGCTCTAACCTGAGATCCTATAATTCACCCCTCCACTTT

abundance: NA
d_gene: NA
v_gene: TRBV19
j_gene: TRBJ2-5
CDR3aa: CASGGVYQETQYF
CDR3nt: TGTGCCAGCGGGGGAGTGTACCAAGAGACCCAGTACTTC

abundance: NA
d_gene: NA
v_gene: TRBV11-3
j_gene: TRBJ2-2
CDR3aa: CASSEEAGGYGELFF
CDR3nt: TGTGCCAGCAGCGAAGAGGCCGGGGGCTACGGGGAGCTGTTTTTT

abundance: NA
d_gene: NA
v_gene: TRBV10-1
j_gene: TRBJ2-7
CDR3aa: CASSVTRALRVGEQYF
CDR3nt: TGCGCCAGCAGTGTCACTAGGGCCCTCCGAGTCGGAGAGCAGTACTTC

abundance: NA
d_gene: TRBD1
v_gene: TRBV4-3
j_gene: TRBJ1-6
CDR3aa: CASSQVTGQPLNSPLHF
CDR3nt: TGCGCCAGCAGCCAAGTGACAGGGCAACCTCTTAATTCACCCCTCCACTTT

abundance: NA
d_gene: NA
v_gene: TRBV15
j_gene: TRBJ2-5
CDR3aa: CATSRAPDRSSGETQYF
CDR3nt: TGTGCCACCAGCAGAGCCCCCGACAGGTCCTCAGGGGAGACCCAGTACTTC